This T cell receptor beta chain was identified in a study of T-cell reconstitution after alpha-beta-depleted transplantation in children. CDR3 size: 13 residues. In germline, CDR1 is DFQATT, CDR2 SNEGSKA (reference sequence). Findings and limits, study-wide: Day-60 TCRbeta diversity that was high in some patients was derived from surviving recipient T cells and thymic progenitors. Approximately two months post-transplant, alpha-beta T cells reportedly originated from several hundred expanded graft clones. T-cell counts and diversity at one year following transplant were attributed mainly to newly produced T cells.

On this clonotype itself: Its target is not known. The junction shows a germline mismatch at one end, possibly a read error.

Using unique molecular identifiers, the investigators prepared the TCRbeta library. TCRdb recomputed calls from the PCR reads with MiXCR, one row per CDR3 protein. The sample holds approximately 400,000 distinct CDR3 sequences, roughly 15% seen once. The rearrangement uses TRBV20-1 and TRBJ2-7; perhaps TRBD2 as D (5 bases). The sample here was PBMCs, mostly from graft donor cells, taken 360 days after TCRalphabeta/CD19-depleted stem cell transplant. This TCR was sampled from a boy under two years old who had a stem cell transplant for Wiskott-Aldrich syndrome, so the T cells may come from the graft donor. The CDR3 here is CSTRASLAGEQYF. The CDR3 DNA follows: TGCAGTACTAGAGCTAGTCTAGCAGGCGAGCAGTACTTC.